A selection of T cell receptor beta chains follows, all from one sample in a study of cytomegalovirus exposure and HLA in healthy donors. Assay used: immunoSEQ multiplex PCR; TCRdb lists only in-frame clones, some missing. Its clone listing holds roughly 71,000 clones. What was sequenced was PBMCs. These receptors originate from a woman aged 40 to 49 in good health and CMV-seropositive. The CDR3 runs from the conserved cysteine through the conserved F or W. A D gene is named only where the DNA matches it firmly.

TRBJ2-2 | TRBD1 | TRBV11-3 | TGTGCCAGCAGCCTTGACAGGGGAACCGGGGAGCTGTTTTTT | CASSLDRGTGELFF
TRBJ2-5 | . | TRBV7-3 | TGTGCCAGCAGCTCCCGGGTCGGGGAGACCCAGTACTTC | CASSSRVGETQYF
TRBJ1-2 | . | TRBV6-5 | TGTGCCAGCAGCCCCGGGGTTGGCTACACCTTC | CASSPGVGYTF
TRBJ2-7 | TRBD2 | TRBV9 | TGTGCCAGCAGCTCGAATCCACTAGCGGGAGAGACCTACGAGCAGTACTTC | CASSSNPLAGETYEQYF
TRBJ2-1 | TRBD2 | TRBV2 | TGTGCCACCACCACTAGCGGGGTGTACAATGAGCAGTTCTTC | CATTTSGVYNEQFF
TRBJ2-7 | TRBD1 | TRBV4-1 | TGCGCCAGCAGCCACCGACGCCCGGGACAGGGGGGGACCCGCTCCTACGAGCAGTACTTC | CASSHRRPGQGGTRSYEQYF
TRBJ2-3 | . | TRBV30 | TGTGCCTGGAGTAGCCTAAGCACAGATACGCAGTATTTT | CAWSSLSTDTQYF
TRBJ1-3 | TRBD1 | TRBV7-9 | TGTGCCAGCAGCTTAAATGGGCCCCCGACAGGGTTCTCTGGAAACACCATATATTTT | CASSLNGPPTGFSGNTIYF
TRBJ1-3 | TRBD1 | TRBV5-1 | TGCGCCAGCAGTCGGACAGGGGTTCAGGAGAGCTCTGGAAACACCATATATTTT | CASSRTGVQESSGNTIYF
TRBJ2-7 | . | TRBV11-2 | TGTGCCAGCAGCTTCCCTCCCCCGGGCTACGAGCAGTACTTC | CASSFPPPGYEQYF
TRBJ1-3 | TRBD1 | TRBV9 | TGTGCCAGCAGCGCCCTCCACCCGACAGGGTGGGGAAACACCATATATTTT | CASSALHPTGWGNTIYF